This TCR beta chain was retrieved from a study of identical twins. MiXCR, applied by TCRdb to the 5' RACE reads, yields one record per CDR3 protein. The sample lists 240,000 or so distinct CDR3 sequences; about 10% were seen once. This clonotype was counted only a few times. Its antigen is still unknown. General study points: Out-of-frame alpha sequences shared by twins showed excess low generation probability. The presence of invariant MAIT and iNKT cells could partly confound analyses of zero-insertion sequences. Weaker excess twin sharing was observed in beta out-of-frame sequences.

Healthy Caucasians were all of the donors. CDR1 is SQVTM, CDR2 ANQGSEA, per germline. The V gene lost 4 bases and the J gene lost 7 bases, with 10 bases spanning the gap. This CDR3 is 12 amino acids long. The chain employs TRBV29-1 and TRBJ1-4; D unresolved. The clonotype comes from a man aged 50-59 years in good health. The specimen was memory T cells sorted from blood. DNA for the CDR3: TGCAGCGTTGGGACCCTGGGTGAAAAACTGTTTTTT. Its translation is CSVGTLGEKLFF.